Listed below are T cell receptor beta chains from one sample, sequenced in a study of regulatory T cells in long-lasting Graves disease. TCRdb re-derived calls from the multiplex PCR reads in MiXCR, one entry per CDR3 protein. Found here are approximately 360,000 distinct CDR3 sequences, about 23% of them singletons; the top ten hold 25% to 30%. The specimen was peripheral blood mononuclear cells (PBMCs), collected when the disease was refractory, from a patient treated with antithyroid drugs. The receptor set was obtained from a woman between 40 and 50 years old with Graves disease. CDR3s include the opening cysteine and the closing phenylalanine or tryptophan. A D gene is named only where the DNA matches it firmly. A row's size may be missing; if present it is once, few, many or a size class.

j_call	d_call	clone_size	v_call	cdr3_nt	cdr3_aa
TRBJ1-1	NA	many	TRBV25-1	TGTGCCAGCAGCGACAGGAGAAACACTGAAGCTTTCTTT	CASSDRRNTEAFF
TRBJ1-1	NA	NA	TRBV27	TGTGCCAGCAGTTCCCCCAGTGCTTTCTTT	CASSSPSAFF
TRBJ2-2	NA	NA	TRBV6-1	TGTGCCAGCACCCACCCCCTAGAAAACACCGGGGAGCTGTTTTTT	CASTHPLENTGELFF
TRBJ1-5	NA	many	TRBV12-3/TRBV12-4	TGTGCCAGCAGTTCCACGAGTGATCAGCCCCAGCATTTT	CASSSTSDQPQHF
TRBJ1-6	NA	many	TRBV6-1	TGTGCCAGCAGGCGAGACGGAACGAGCTCCTATAATTCACCCCTCCACTTT	CASRRDGTSSYNSPLHF
TRBJ1-4	NA	NA	TRBV7-9	TGTGCCAGCAGAGCCAAGGGGGCTAATGAAAAACTGTTTTTT	CASRAKGANEKLFF
TRBJ1-2	NA	few	TRBV30	TGTGCCCAAATTCTCTCTAACTATGGCTACACCTTC	CAQILSNYGYTF
TRBJ2-2	NA	NA	TRBV6-1	TGTGCCAGCAGCTATCTAGGGATCACCGGGGAGCTGTTTTTT	CASSYLGITGELFF
TRBJ1-4	NA	many	TRBV2	TGTGCCAGCAAGGGGAACCTGGAAAAACTGTTTTTT	CASKGNLEKLFF
TRBJ2-5	TRBD2	few	TRBV3-1	TGTGCCAGCAGCCGTACAGCGGGACCAGGGGAGACCCAGTACTTC	CASSRTAGPGETQYF
TRBJ1-4	NA	NA	TRBV5-4	TGTGCCAGCAGCCCTGAGAGCAGGGGTGGGGAAAAACTGTTTTTT	CASSPESRGGEKLFF
TRBJ1-5	TRBD1	few	TRBV12-3/TRBV12-4	TGTGCCAGCAGCCTCGAACAGGGGAAAGGCCAGCCCCAGCATTTT	CASSLEQGKGQPQHF
TRBJ2-1	TRBD2	few	TRBV5-4	TGTGCCAGCAGCTTGGGACTAGCGGCTTACAATGAGCAGTTCTTC	CASSLGLAAYNEQFF
TRBJ2-2	NA	NA	TRBV7-6	TGTGCCAGCAGCTTAAACGAGAACACCGGGGAGCTGTTTTTT	CASSLNENTGELFF
TRBJ1-1	NA	NA	TRBV2	TGTGCCAGCAGGAGGGCAATTGAAGCTTTCTTT	CASRRAIEAFF
TRBJ1-1	NA	few	TRBV19	TGTGCCAGTAGTATGCAAGGCACTGAAGCTTTCTTT	CASSMQGTEAFF
TRBJ2-3	NA	few	TRBV12-3/TRBV12-4	TGTGCCAGCAGTTTGTGGCCGCCCGAAATCATCACAGATACGCAGTATTTT	CASSLWPPEIITDTQYF
TRBJ2-1	NA	NA	TRBV20-1	TGCAGTGCCCAGACCGGGACCTTCGACCGGAATGAGCAGTTCTTC	CSAQTGTFDRNEQFF
TRBJ2-5	NA	NA	TRBV20-1	TGCAGTGCTAGTCCAAAGGGAGGTGAGGCCCAGTACTTC	CSASPKGGEAQYF
TRBJ2-7	TRBD1	many	TRBV11-2	TGTGCCAGCAGCTCAGTTAGCCGAAAACCGGGACAGAACTACGAGCAGTACTTC	CASSSVSRKPGQNYEQYF
TRBJ1-5	TRBD1	many	TRBV12-3/TRBV12-4	TGTGCCAGCAGTTTGGGACAGGGGGCACGGGGTCAGCCCCAGCATTTT	CASSLGQGARGQPQHF
TRBJ2-7	NA	NA	TRBV29-1	TGCAGCGCGCAAACCTTCTACAGGGACGAGCAGTACTTC	CSAQTFYRDEQYF
TRBJ1-4	TRBD1	many	TRBV14	TGTGCCAGCAGCCACAAGCCCGGACAGGGTAATGAAAAACTGTTTTTT	CASSHKPGQGNEKLFF
TRBJ2-7	NA	many	TRBV28	TGTGCCAGCAGTCCCACCAGCTACCGCGGGTCCGAGCAGTACTTC	CASSPTSYRGSEQYF
TRBJ2-2	NA	few	TRBV9	TGTGCCAGCAGCAAGTCCGGGGAGCTGTTTTTT	CASSKSGELFF
TRBJ2-7	NA	few	TRBV7-9	TGTGCCAGCAGAGGTCCCTACGAGCAGTACTTC	CASRGPYEQYF